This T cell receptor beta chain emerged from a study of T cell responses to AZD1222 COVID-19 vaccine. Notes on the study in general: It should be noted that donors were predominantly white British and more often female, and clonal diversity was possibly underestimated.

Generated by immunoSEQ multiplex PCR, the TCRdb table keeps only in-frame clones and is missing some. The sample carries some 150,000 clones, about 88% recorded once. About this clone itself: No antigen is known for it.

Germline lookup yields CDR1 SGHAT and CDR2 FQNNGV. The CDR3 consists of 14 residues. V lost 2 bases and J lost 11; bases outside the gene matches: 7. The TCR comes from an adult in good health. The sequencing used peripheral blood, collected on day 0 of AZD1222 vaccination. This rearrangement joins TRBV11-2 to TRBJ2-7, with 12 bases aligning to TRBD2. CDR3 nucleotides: TGTGCCAGCAGCTTACTTGCTAGCGGGGGGGATGAGTACTTC. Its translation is CASSLLASGGDEYF.